One sample yielded the 28 T cell receptor beta chains listed below, sequenced in a study of lymphopenia after photon versus proton radiotherapy. TCRdb keeps only in-frame clones here, not all; method: immunoSEQ multiplex PCR. The sample includes tens of thousands of clones, more than 75% of them seen just once. Sequenced here: peripheral blood, sampled from a patient treated with photon-based radiotherapy. The receptors shown here come from a woman aged 45-60 years with cholangiocarcinoma.

This clone was detected once. This chain connects TRBV6-1 to TRBJ1-5, with D possibly matching TRBD1 (5 bases). The CDR3 runs to 14 residues. V dropped 7 bases and J dropped 9 bases, with 19 bases sitting between them. Germline CDR1 and CDR2: MNHNS and SASEGT. The CDR3 sequence is CASTSGGVLGPQHF. The CDR3 DNA sequence: TGTGCCAGCACTTCGGGGGGGGTACTCGGGCCCCAGCATTTT.

This rearrangement joins TRBV25-1 to TRBJ1-1; D is unclear. The CDR3 covers 13 residues. Germline V gene lookup returns CDR1 MGHDK and CDR2 SYGVNS. Trimming stripped 7 bases from V and 5 bases from J, with 14 bases between. The DNA of the CDR3 is TGTGCCAGCACGGGTCAAACGGGGACTGAAGCTTTCTTT. This codes for CASTGQTGTEAFF.

The chain uses TRBV7-9 and TRBJ2-7; D perhaps matches TRBD1 (7 bases). The V end lost 5 bases, the J end lost 7 bases, and 21 bases lay between the germline ends. The CDR3 is made up of 15 amino acids. Looked up from germline, CDR1 is SEHNR and CDR2 is FQNEAQ (reference sequence). In nucleotides, the CDR3 is TGTGCCAGCAGCACCCCGGGACTGGCAGGGGGGGAGCAGTACTTC. It yields the protein CASSTPGLAGGEQYF.

The rearrangement uses TRBV27 and TRBJ2-7; TRBD1 or TRBD2 may be the D gene (5 bases each). The CDR3 has 16 amino acids. Between the trimmed V and J ends, which lost 3 bases and 3 bases, there was a span of 18 bases. Looked up from germline, CDR1 is MNHEY and CDR2 is SMNVEV (reference sequence). CDR3 region: CASSLLVGAASYEQYF. DNA of the CDR3: TGTGCCAGCAGTTTGCTGGTCGGGGCCGCTAGCTACGAGCAGTACTTC.

This chain uses TRBV4-3 with TRBJ2-5, with D possibly matching TRBD2 (5 bases). The CDR3 is 14 residues long. From germline, CDR1 is LGHNA and CDR2 YSLEER. The V gene lost 0 bases and the J gene lost 4 bases, with 9 bases spanning the gap. The CDR3 DNA reads as TGCGCCAGCAGCCAAGAGTCGAGCGGAGAGACCCAGTACTTC. It translates to CASSQESSGETQYF.

The chain has TRBV28 and TRBJ1-2; 7 bases align to TRBD1. Germline V gene data show CDR1 as MDHEN and CDR2 as SYDVKM. CDR3 length equals 16 residues. V lost 5 bases and J lost 3; bases outside the gene matches: 12. CDR3 DNA sequence: TGTGCCAGCAGTAAAGGGGCAGGGGGTTACTACTATGGCTACACCTTC. It yields the protein CASSKGAGGYYYGYTF.

The rearrangement joins TRBV5-1 to TRBJ1-2; D unresolved. The ends were cut back, 0 bases at V and 2 bases at J, with 11 bases in the middle. Germline assignment: CDR1 SGHRS and CDR2 YFSETQ. CDR3 length: 15 residues. The CDR3 sequence is CASSLEWGSNYGYTF. The CDR3, as DNA: TGCGCCAGCAGCTTGGAGTGGGGATCGAACTATGGCTACACCTTC.

This chain links TRBV12-5 with TRBJ2-1; 7 nucleotides line up with TRBD2. Trimming at V came to 7 bases and at J to 5 bases, leaving 8 bases not matched to a gene. The CDR3 totals 14 residues. CDR1 is LGHNT and CDR2 is FRNRAP in the germline V gene. The CDR3 bases are TGTGCTAGTGCCGTCAGCGGGGACCACAATGAGCAGTTCTTC. As protein: CASAVSGDHNEQFF.

V gene TRBV7-2 combines with J gene TRBJ1-3; D ambiguous. This CDR3 is built from 13 residues. CDR1 SGHTA and CDR2 FQGNSA come from the germline V gene. V was pared by 9 bases and J by 0 bases, with 9 bases between. The CDR3 nucleotides are TGTGCCAGTACCGTGAGCTCTGGAAACACCATATATTTT. Translating it yields CASTVSSGNTIYF. Complete variable domain (other parts from reference TRBV7-2 and TRBJ1-3): GAGVSQSPSNKVTEKGKDVELRCDPISGHTALYWYRQSLGQGLEFLIYFQGNSAPDKSGLPSDRFSAERTGGSVSTLTIQRTQQEDSAVYLCASTVSSGNTIYFGEGSWLTVV.

The chain carries TRBV6-5 and TRBJ1-2; 7 bases match TRBD1. V lost 1 base and J lost 5; bases outside the gene matches: 7. CDR1 is MNHEY and CDR2 is SVGAGI in the germline V gene. The CDR3 is 15 residues long. The CDR3: CASSYLRGQRYGYTF. In DNA, the CDR3 is TGTGCCAGCAGTTACTTGAGGGGACAGAGATATGGCTACACCTTC.

The chain has TRBV11-2 and TRBJ1-1; perhaps TRBD1 as D (5 bases). V was pared by 0 bases and J by 7 bases, with 6 bases between. The CDR3 contains 12 residues. Germline V gene sequence: CDR1 SGHAT, CDR2 FQNNGV. The CDR3 nucleotides are TGTGCCAGCAGCTTAGAGGGGGTTGAAGCTTTCTTT. This encodes CASSLEGVEAFF.

The chain is built from TRBV10-2 and TRBJ2-5, with a tentative D call TRBD1 (5 bases). With 2 bases removed from V and 1 base from J, the gap between germline ends came to 5 bases. This CDR3 has 13 residues. Germline loops: CDR1 WSHSY, CDR2 SAAADI. The CDR3 sequence is CASSEDSQETQYF. CDR3 in DNA: TGCGCCAGCAGTGAGGACAGCCAAGAGACCCAGTACTTC.

V gene TRBV19 combines with J gene TRBJ2-7; D is possibly TRBD2 (6 bases). V was pared by 3 bases and J by 0 bases, with 15 bases between. Germline loops: CDR1 LNHDA, CDR2 SQIVND (reference sequence). The CDR3 consists of 16 residues. CDR3 sequence (DNA): TGTGCCAGTAGTATCGGGGAGGACTTGCTCTCCTACGAGCAGTACTTC. Its protein product is CASSIGEDLLSYEQYF.

This clone has only a few counts. The chain is built from TRBV2 and TRBJ1-6; D not resolved. V was cut by 7 bases and J by 3 bases, with 10 bases left in between. Germline CDR1 is SNHLY and CDR2 is FYNNEI. The CDR3 loop spans 14 amino acids. The CDR3 DNA reads TGTGCCAGCACCGAACGAGTCTATAATTCACCCCTCCACTTT. Translating it yields CASTERVYNSPLHF.

The chain is built from TRBV5-1 and TRBJ2-5, with D hard to call. The CDR3 runs to 14 residues. V was trimmed by 2 bases and J by 0 bases, leaving 8 bases between them. Germline CDR1 and CDR2: SGHRS and YFSETQ. CDR3 in amino acids: CASSLGADQETQYF. CDR3 in DNA: TGCGCCAGCAGCTTAGGAGCAGACCAAGAGACCCAGTACTTC.

The chain uses TRBV27 and TRBJ1-6; D gene uncertain. With 10 bases removed from V and 9 bases from J, the gap between germline ends came to 16 bases. Germline V gene data show CDR1 as MNHEY and CDR2 as SMNVEV (reference sequence). The CDR3 is made up of 13 amino acids. The CDR3 reads CAIQASLGSPLHF. In DNA form, the CDR3 reads TGTGCCATCCAGGCCAGCCTCGGTTCACCCCTCCACTTT.

V usage is TRBV9 and J usage is TRBJ2-1; 9 bases fit TRBD2. Germline V gives CDR1 SGDLS, CDR2 YYNGEE. This CDR3 contains 13 residues. Trimming at V came to 2 bases and at J to 12 bases, leaving 6 bases not matched to a gene. The CDR3 DNA sequence: TGTGCCAGCAGCGTTTTGCGGGGGGGCCGGCAGTTCTTC. Its translation: CASSVLRGGRQFF.

The chain couples TRBV7-9 to TRBJ2-2; D uncertain. This CDR3 comprises 16 residues. V lost 5 bases to trimming and J lost 2 bases, with 15 bases between them. CDR1 is SEHNR and CDR2 is FQNEAQ in the germline V gene (reference sequence). CDR3 amino acids: CASSRAPAVNTGELFF. The CDR3 DNA follows: TGTGCCAGCAGCCGGGCCCCGGCCGTTAACACCGGGGAGCTGTTTTTT.

This clone showed up just once. V is TRBV5-1 and J is TRBJ1-1, with D unresolved. The CDR3 has 12 amino acids. Germline V gene data show CDR1 as SGHRS and CDR2 as YFSETQ. The V gene lost 0 bases and the J gene lost 7 bases, with 7 bases spanning the gap. In DNA, the CDR3 is TGCGCCAGCAGCTTGGCCGGCCGTGAAGCTTTCTTT. It encodes CASSLAGREAFF.

This clone is a singleton in its sample. V is TRBV5-1 and J is TRBJ2-3; no firm D call. The CDR3 spans 12 residues. The germline gives CDR1 SGHRS, CDR2 YFSETQ. V was trimmed by 0 bases and J by 7 bases, leaving 6 bases between them. The CDR3 reads CASSLELYTQYF. The DNA for the CDR3 is TGCGCCAGCAGCTTGGAATTGTATACGCAGTATTTT. The full variable domain, completed using reference TRBV5-1 and TRBJ2-3, is KAGVTQTPRYLIKTRGQQVTLSCSPISGHRSVSWYQQTPGQGLQFLFEYFSETQRNKGNFPGRFSGRQFSNSRSEMNVSTLELGDSALYLCASSLELYTQYFGPGTRLTVL.

This chain connects TRBV7-9 to TRBJ1-4; 12 nucleotides align to TRBD1. This CDR3 region has 15 residues. V shed 4 bases and J 6 bases; nucleotides not matched to a gene: 3. The germline CDR1 and CDR2 sequences are SEHNR and FQNEAQ (reference sequence). CDR3 loop: CASSWGTGGDEKLFF. The CDR3 DNA reads TGTGCCAGCAGCTGGGGGACAGGGGGCGATGAAAAACTGTTTTTT.

The chain carries TRBV15 and TRBJ2-2; 9 nucleotides line up with TRBD2. The ends lost 2 bases at V and 1 base at J; junction bases unmatched: 8. Germline CDR1 and CDR2: LNHNV and YYDKDF (reference sequence). CDR3 length: 18 residues. The CDR3 sequence is CATSRTSGLARNTGELFF. CDR3 sequence (DNA): TGTGCCACCAGCAGAACCTCTGGACTAGCGAGGAACACCGGGGAGCTGTTTTTT.

The chain recombines TRBV6-6 with TRBJ1-5; D is unclear. V lost 2 bases to trimming and J lost 2 bases, with 10 bases between them. This CDR3 is 15 amino acids long. Germline V gene sequence: CDR1 MNHNY, CDR2 SVGAGI (reference sequence). The CDR3 DNA reads as TGTGCCAGCAGTTACCCCAGTCGGGGCAATCAGCCCCAGCATTTT. Translation: CASSYPSRGNQPQHF.

The chain uses TRBV7-2 and TRBJ2-1; tentatively, D is TRBD1 or TRBD2 (6 bases each). In germline, CDR1 is SGHTA, CDR2 FQGNSA. Trimming stripped 4 bases from V and 7 bases from J, with 11 bases between. The CDR3 consists of 13 residues. CDR3 region: CASSSPGANEQFF. The CDR3 DNA reads TGTGCCAGCAGCTCTCCGGGGGCAAATGAGCAGTTCTTC.

This clone was found a few times. The gene calls are TRBV4-3 and TRBJ1-2; D not certain. CDR1 is LGHNA and CDR2 is YSLEER in the germline V gene. The V and J ends lost 3 bases and 7 bases respectively, with 9 bases between them. The CDR3 has 12 amino acids. This chain's CDR3 is CASSQSGVGYTF. CDR3 in DNA: TGCGCCAGCAGCCAGAGTGGGGTTGGCTACACCTTC.

The genes are TRBV7-7 and TRBJ2-5; D may be TRBD2 (6 bases). This CDR3 is 15 amino acids long. The germline V gene encodes CDR1 SSHAT and CDR2 FNYEAQ (reference sequence). With 1 base removed from V and 4 bases from J, the gap between germline ends came to 13 bases. CDR3 sequence (DNA): TGTGCCAGCAGCTTAGTGGGAGGTCCAGCAGAGACCCAGTACTTC. Protein: CASSLVGGPAETQYF.

The chain links TRBV30 to TRBJ1-3; possibly TRBD1 for D (5 bases). Trimming removed 5 bases at V and 0 bases at J, with 11 bases between. Per the germline V gene, CDR1 is GTSNPN and CDR2 is SVGIG (reference sequence). There are 14 residues in the CDR3. CDR3: CAWEQASSGNTIYF. For the CDR3, the DNA is TGTGCCTGGGAACAGGCGAGCTCTGGAAACACCATATATTTT.

The V call is TRBV13, the J call TRBJ2-1; D ambiguous. V lost 5 bases and J lost 1, with 9 bases in between. Germline CDR1 is PRHDT and CDR2 is FYEKMQ (reference sequence). The CDR3 sequence is 14 residues long. The CDR3: CASSGGRSYNEQFF. The DNA for the CDR3 is TGTGCCAGCAGCGGTGGGCGGTCCTACAATGAGCAGTTCTTC.